The source of this TCR beta chain is a study of T-cell memory formation after mild COVID-19. TCRdb reanalysed the 5' RACE reads using MiXCR and keeps one entry per CDR3 protein. The table has around 340,000 distinct CDR3 sequences, 10% to 15% seen once; the top ten hold roughly 23%. For this clonotype: Its cognate antigen is unknown.

This CDR3 contains 15 residues. The V gene lost 5 bases and the J gene lost 4 bases, with 17 bases spanning the gap. Per the germline V gene, CDR1 is LNHDA and CDR2 is SQIVND (reference sequence). Whole-study findings and limits: The appearance of some responding clones in pre-infection memory suggested that cross-reactive memory joined.

The sample taken for sequencing was PBMCs or a T cell subset sorted from them (not recorded which). This TCR derives from a man aged 18-30 years who had mild COVID-19 (a few samples of this study predate the infection). Cell type and time point are not known. The V and J genes are TRBV19 and TRBJ1-1, with D perhaps TRBD1 (5 bases). CDR3 protein: CASSFSGQPTTEAFF. CDR3 sequence (DNA): TGTGCCAGTAGTTTTTCAGGACAACCGACCACTGAAGCTTTCTTT.